The source of this TCR beta chain is a study of blood T cell repertoires in COVID-19 (dated by TCRdb to about 2020). Context from the whole study: Samples covering the acute and convalescent phases of COVID-19 were provided by collaborators in the United States, Italy and Spain. The repertoires were released in a freely available public database intended as a resource for research on the immune response to SARS-CoV-2. Samples came from the ongoing ImmuneRACE study (first 160 participants) plus 1,254 subjects from 6 global collaborators. Where available, HLA class I and class II types were taken from metadata supplied by the sample provider and were not determined by assay-based typing. The dataset comprised deeply sampled blood TCRbeta repertoires from subjects exposed to, actively infected with, or recovered from COVID-19. The sample metadata nearly always contained a de-identified subject ID, COVID-19 status, age in years and sex. The material from the prospective study consisted of cDNA or gDNA derived from T cells, B-cell-depleted T cells, or PBMCs.

V is clipped by 1 base and J by 0 bases, and the sequence between their germline boundaries is 7 bases long. For CDR1 and CDR2, the germline V gene lists SGHTA and FQGNSA. The CDR3 spans 16 residues, from the cysteine through the phenylalanine. Only CDR3 DNA is held: 48 bases, read in frame from base 1. Comments on this clone: Its antigen is currently not known. Base quality data are lacking; no much larger clone is found one base away.

Paper-wide results and their limitations: How much clinical and demographic metadata was included differed by source and by participant, and the metadata was provided uncurated.

TCRbeta CDR3 regions were amplified from genomic DNA using the immunoSEQ Assay, a bias-controlled multiplex PCR. Per the source publication's procedure: The number of nucleated cells in each sample was estimated from the amplification of reference gene primers within the assay. Sequence reads were collapsed and filtered to measure the absolute abundance of every unique TCRbeta CDR3 rearrangement. Productive Simpson clonality was computed per sample as the square root of Simpson's diversity index over productive rearrangements. TCRdb took this table from immuneACCESS and kept in-frame rearrangements with V and J called. Such tables lack part of the clones; where checked against another copy, unresolved V genes explain under half of the gap, and the rest is unexplained. The V and J calls and clone size are taken from that table; D and trimming were inferred from the DNA. Counted in this sample were tens of thousands of clones; roughly four fifths of them appeared once. The top ten hold about 6.9% of the sample.

The collaborating institutions used their own protocols to collect whole blood in K2EDTA tubes. For TCRbeta analysis, collaborators shipped samples in one of three forms: frozen whole blood, isolated PBMCs, or DNA extracted from either of those sample types. The sequence joins TRBV7-2 to TRBJ2-6, and TRBD2 may be the D gene, going by 5 matching bases. This receptor was taken from a human donor in a cohort sampled during active COVID-19. The sequenced sample was peripheral blood. At the DNA level, the sequence is TGTGCCAGCAGCTTAGAGGGAGCCTCTGGGGCCAACGTCCTGACTTTC. Translation gives CASSLEGASGANVLTF.